The present T cell receptor beta chain was sequenced within a study of blood T cell repertoires in COVID-19. Study overall: Sites across the United States, Italy and Spain contributed samples from acute and convalescent COVID-19. PBMCs, B-cell-depleted T cells, or T cells provided the cDNA or gDNA that made up the material.

Original processing notes: Scientists estimated how many nucleated cells there were by amplifying reference gene primers. Here immunoSEQ multiplex PCR was the method, and the copy in TCRdb shows in-frame clones only, minus some. V and J calls and clone size are those listed in that table; D and trimming were worked out from the DNA. The table lists some 190,000 clones, almost 90% of them singletons. Per germline, CDR1 MNHNY and CDR2 SVGAGI (reference sequence). The ends lost 6 bases at V and 0 bases at J; junction bases unmatched: 4. This CDR3 has 15 amino acids. This sequence was found in a man aged 18-30 years with active or convalescent COVID-19. This rearrangement joins TRBV6-6 to TRBJ2-1, with 8 bases aligning to TRBD2. Material for sequencing was peripheral blood. The CDR3 loop reads CASSPGTSSYNEQFF. The DNA for the CDR3 is TGTGCCAGCAGCCCCGGGACTAGCTCCTACAATGAGCAGTTCTTC.